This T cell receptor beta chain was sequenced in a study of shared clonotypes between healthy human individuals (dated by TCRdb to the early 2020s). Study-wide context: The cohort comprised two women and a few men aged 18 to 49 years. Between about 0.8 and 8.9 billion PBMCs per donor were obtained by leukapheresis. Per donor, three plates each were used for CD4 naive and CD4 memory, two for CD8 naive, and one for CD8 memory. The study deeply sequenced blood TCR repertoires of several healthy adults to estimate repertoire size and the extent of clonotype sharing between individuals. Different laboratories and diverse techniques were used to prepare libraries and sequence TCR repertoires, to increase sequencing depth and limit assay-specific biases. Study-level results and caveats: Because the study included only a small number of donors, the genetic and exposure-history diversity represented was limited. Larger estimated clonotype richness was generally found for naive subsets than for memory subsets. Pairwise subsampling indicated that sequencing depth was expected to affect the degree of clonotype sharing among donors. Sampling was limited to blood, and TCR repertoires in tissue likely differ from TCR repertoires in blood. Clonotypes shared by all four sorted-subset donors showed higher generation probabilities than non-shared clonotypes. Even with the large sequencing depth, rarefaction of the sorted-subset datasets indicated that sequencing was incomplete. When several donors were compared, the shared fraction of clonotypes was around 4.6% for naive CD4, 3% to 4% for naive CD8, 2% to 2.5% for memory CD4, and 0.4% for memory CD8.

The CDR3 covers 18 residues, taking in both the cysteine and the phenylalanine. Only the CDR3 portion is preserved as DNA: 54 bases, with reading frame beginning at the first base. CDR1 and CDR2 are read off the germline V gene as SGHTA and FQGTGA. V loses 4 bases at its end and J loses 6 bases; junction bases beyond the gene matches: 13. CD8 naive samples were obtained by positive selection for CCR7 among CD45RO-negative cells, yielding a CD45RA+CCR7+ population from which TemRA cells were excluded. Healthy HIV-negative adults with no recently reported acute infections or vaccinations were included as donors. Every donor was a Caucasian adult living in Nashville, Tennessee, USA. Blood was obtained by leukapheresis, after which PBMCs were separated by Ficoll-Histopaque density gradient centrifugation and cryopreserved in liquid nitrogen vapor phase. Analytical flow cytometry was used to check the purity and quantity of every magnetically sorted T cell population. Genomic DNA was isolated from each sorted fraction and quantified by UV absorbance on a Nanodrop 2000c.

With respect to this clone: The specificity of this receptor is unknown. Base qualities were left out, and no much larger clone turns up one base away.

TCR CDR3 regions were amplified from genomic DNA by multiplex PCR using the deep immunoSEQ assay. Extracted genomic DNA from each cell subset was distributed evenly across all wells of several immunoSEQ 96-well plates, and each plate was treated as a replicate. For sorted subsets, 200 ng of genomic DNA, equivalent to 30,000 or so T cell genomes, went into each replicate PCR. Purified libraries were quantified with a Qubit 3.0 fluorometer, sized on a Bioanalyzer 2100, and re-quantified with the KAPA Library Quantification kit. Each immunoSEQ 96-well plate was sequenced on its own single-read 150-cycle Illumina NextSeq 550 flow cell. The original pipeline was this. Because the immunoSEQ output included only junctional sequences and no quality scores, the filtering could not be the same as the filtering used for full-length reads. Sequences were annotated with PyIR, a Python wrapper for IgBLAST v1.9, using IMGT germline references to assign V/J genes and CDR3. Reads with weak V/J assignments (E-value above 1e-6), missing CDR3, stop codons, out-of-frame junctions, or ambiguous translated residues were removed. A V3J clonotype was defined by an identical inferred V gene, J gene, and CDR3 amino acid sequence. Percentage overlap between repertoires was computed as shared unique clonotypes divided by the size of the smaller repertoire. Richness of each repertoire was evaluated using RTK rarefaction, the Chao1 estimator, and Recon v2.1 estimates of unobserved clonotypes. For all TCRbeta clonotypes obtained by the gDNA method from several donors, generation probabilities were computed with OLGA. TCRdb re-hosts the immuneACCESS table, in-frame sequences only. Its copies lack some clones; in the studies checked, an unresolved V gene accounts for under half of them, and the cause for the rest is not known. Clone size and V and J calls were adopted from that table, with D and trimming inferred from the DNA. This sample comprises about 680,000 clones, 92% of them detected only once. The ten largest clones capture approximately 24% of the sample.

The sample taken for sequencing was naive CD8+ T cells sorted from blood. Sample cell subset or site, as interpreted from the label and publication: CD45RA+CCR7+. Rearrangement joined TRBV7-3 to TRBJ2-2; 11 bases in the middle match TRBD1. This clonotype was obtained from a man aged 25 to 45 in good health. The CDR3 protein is CASSSLGPRTGGPGELFF. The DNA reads TGTGCCAGCAGCTCCCTCGGGCCCCGGACAGGGGGCCCCGGGGAGCTGTTTTTT.